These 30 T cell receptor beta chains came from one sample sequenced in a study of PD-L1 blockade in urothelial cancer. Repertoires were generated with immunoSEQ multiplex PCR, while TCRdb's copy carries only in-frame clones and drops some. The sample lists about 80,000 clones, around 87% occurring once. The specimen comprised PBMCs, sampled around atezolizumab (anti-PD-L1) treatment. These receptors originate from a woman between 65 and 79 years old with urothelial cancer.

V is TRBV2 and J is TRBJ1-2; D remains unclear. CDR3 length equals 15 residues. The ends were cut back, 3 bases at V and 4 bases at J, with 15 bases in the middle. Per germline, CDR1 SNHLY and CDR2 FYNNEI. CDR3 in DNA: TGTGCCAGCAGTGATCAAGTCGGCCAGGCCTATGGCTACACCTTC. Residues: CASSDQVGQAYGYTF.

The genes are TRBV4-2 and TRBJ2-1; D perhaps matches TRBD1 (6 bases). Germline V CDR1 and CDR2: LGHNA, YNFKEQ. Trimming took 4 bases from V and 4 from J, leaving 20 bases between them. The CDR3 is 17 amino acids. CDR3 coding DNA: TGTGCCAGCAGCCCCTTAGGGGGTCAGGGGATTTACAATGAGCAGTTCTTC. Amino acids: CASSPLGGQGIYNEQFF.

The CDR3: CASSERAGGPYNEQFF. Written as DNA, the CDR3 is TGTGCCAGCAGTGAAAGGGCGGGAGGGCCCTACAATGAGCAGTTCTTC. The J gene is TRBJ2-1, the V gene TRBV6-1; 9 nucleotides line up with TRBD2. CDR3 size: 16 residues. J was trimmed by 2 bases and V by 2 bases; bases with no gene match: 4. Germline V gene lookup returns CDR1 MNHNS and CDR2 SASEGT.

CDR3 in DNA: TGTGCCAGCAGCGTAGGCCCGGCAGGGGGACTCTACGAGCAGTACTTC. It is translated as CASSVGPAGGLYEQYF. The J gene is TRBJ2-7, the V gene TRBV9; weak D call: TRBD1 (7 bases). Germline CDR1 and CDR2: SGDLS and YYNGEE. CDR3 length equals 16 residues. Trimming stripped 0 bases from V and 3 bases from J, with 16 bases between.

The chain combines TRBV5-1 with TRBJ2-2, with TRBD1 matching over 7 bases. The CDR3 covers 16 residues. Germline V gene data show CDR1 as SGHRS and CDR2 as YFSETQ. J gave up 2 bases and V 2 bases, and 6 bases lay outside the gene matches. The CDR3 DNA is TGCGCCAGCAGCTTCAGGGACAGCGGAAACACCGGGGAGCTGTTTTTT. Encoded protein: CASSFRDSGNTGELFF.

The CDR3 sequence is CASSLGLAAIQETQYF. The CDR3 bases are TGTGCCAGCAGCTTAGGACTAGCGGCAATCCAAGAGACCCAGTACTTC. The chain has TRBV11-2 and TRBJ2-5; 9 bases line up with TRBD2. Germline V lookup: CDR1 SGHAT, CDR2 FQNNGV. The CDR3 is 16 residues long. V shed 1 base and J 1 base; nucleotides not matched to a gene: 4.

CDR3 DNA: TGTGCCAGCAGTGAACTGATGGGACTAGCGGGGGGGCAAGAGACCCAGTACTTC. Its translation is CASSELMGLAGGQETQYF. The chain links TRBV6-1 to TRBJ2-5; 16 bases are shared with TRBD2. The CDR3 loop spans 18 amino acids. J gave up 2 bases and V 2 bases, and 5 bases lay outside the gene matches. The germline gives CDR1 MNHNS, CDR2 SASEGT.

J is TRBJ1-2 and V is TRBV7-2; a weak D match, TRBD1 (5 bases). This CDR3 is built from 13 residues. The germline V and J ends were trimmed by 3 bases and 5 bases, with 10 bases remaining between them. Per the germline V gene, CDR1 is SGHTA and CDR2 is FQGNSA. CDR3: CASSLARAYGYTF. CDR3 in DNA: TGTGCCAGCAGCTTGGCCAGGGCGTATGGCTACACCTTC.

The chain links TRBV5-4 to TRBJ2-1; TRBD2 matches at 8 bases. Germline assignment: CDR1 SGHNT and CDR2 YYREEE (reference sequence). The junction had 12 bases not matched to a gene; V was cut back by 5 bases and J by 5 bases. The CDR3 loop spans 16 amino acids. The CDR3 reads CASRQPGRGGDNEQFF. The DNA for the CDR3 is TGTGCCAGCAGACAGCCCGGGAGGGGGGGCGACAATGAGCAGTTCTTC. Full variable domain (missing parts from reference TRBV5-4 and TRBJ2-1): ETGVTQSPTHLIKTRGQQVTLRCSSQSGHNTVSWYQQALGQGPQFIFQYYREEENGRGNFPPRFSGLQFPNYSSELNVNALELDDSALYLCASRQPGRGGDNEQFFGPGTRLTVL.

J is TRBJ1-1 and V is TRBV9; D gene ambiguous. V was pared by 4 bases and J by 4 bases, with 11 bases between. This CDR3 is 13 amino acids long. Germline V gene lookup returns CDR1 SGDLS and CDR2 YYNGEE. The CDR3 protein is CASSRRGATEAFF. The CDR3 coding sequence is TGTGCCAGCAGCCGACGGGGTGCCACTGAAGCTTTCTTT.

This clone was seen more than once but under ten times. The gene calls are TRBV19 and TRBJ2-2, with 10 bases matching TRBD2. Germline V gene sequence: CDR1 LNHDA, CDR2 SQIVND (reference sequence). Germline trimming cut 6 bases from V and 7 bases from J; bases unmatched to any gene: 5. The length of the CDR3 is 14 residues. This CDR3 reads CASSLAGAGGELFF. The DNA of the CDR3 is TGTGCCAGTAGCCTAGCGGGAGCGGGCGGGGAGCTGTTTTTT.

CDR3: CASSWWGQGAGNTIYF. The DNA for the CDR3 is TGCGCCAGCAGCTGGTGGGGACAGGGGGCTGGAAACACCATATATTTT. This chain uses TRBV5-1 with TRBJ1-3, with 11 bases that match TRBD1. Losses at the gene ends were 3 bases for V and 2 bases for J; bases not matched to a gene: 4. This CDR3 has 16 amino acids. Per germline, CDR1 SGHRS and CDR2 YFSETQ.

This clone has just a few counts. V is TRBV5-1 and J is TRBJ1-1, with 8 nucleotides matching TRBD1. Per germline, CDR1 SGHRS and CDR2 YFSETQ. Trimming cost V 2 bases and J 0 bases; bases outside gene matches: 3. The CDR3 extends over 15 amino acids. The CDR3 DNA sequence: TGCGCCAGCAGCTTTTGGACAGGGCTGAACACTGAAGCTTTCTTT. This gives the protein CASSFWTGLNTEAFF. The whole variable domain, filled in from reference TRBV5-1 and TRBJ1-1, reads KAGVTQTPRYLIKTRGQQVTLSCSPISGHRSVSWYQQTPGQGLQFLFEYFSETQRNKGNFPGRFSGRQFSNSRSEMNVSTLELGDSALYLCASSFWTGLNTEAFFGQGTRLTVV.

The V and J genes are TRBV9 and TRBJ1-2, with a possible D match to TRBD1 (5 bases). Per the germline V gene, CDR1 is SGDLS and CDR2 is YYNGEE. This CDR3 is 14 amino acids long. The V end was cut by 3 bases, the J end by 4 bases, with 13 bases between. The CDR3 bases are TGTGCCAGCAGCGCGTTGTCGGGACTCTATGGCTACACCTTC. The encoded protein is CASSALSGLYGYTF.

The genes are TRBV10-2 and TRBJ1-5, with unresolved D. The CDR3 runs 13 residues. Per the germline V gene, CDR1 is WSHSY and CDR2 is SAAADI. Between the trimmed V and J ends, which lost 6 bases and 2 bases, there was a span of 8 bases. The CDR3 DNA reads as TGCGCCAGCAGGCTCGGGGGCAATCAGCCCCAGCATTTT. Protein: CASRLGGNQPQHF.

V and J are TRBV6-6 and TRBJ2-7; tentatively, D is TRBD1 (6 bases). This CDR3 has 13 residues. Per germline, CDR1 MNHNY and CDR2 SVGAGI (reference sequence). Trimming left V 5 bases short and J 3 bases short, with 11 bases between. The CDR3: CASSPQGIYEQYF. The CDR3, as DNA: TGTGCCAGCAGTCCACAGGGAATCTACGAGCAGTACTTC.

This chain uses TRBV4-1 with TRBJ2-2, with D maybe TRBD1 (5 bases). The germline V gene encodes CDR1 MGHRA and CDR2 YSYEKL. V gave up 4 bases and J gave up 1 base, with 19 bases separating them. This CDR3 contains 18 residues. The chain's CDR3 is CASSRQFMAQGNTGELFF. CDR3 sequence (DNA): TGCGCCAGCAGCCGCCAGTTCATGGCCCAGGGGAACACCGGGGAGCTGTTTTTT.

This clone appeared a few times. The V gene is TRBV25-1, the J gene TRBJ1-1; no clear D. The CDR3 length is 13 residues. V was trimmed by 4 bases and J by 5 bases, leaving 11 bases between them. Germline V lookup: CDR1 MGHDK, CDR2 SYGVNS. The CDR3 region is CASSVVGGTEAFF. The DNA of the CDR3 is TGTGCCAGCAGTGTCGTAGGAGGAACTGAAGCTTTCTTT.

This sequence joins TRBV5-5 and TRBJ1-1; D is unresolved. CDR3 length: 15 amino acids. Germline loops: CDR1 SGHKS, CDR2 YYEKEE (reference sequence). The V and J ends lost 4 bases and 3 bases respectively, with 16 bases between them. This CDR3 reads CASSGQTSTHTEAFF. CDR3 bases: TGTGCCAGCAGCGGGCAGACCTCCACCCACACTGAAGCTTTCTTT.

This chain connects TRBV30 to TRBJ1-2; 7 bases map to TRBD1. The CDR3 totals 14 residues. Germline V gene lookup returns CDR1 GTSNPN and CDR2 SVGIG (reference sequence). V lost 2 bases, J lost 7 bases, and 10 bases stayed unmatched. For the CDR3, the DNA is TGTGCCTGGAGTCTCTTCAACAGGGGTTCTGGCTACACCTTC. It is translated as CAWSLFNRGSGYTF.

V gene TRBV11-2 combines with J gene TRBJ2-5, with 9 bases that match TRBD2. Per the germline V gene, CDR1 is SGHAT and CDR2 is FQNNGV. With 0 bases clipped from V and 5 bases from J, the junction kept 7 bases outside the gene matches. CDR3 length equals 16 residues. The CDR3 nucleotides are TGTGCCAGCAGCTTAGATCTCGCGGGGGGGCTGGAGACCCAGTACTTC. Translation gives CASSLDLAGGLETQYF. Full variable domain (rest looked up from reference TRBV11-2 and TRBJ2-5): EAGVAQSPRYKIIEKRQSVAFWCNPISGHATLYWYQQILGQGPKLLIQFQNNGVVDDSQLPKDRFSAERLKGVDSTLKIQPAKLEDSAVYLCASSLDLAGGLETQYFGPGTRLLVL.

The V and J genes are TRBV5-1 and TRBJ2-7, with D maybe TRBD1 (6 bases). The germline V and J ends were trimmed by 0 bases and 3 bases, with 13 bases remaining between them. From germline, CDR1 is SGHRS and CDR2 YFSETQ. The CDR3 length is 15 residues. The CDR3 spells CASSLAGTNHYEQYF. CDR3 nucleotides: TGCGCCAGCAGCTTGGCAGGGACAAACCACTACGAGCAGTACTTC.

The CDR3 sequence is CSVDSVGLYYNEQFF. DNA for the CDR3: TGCAGCGTTGACTCCGTGGGCCTCTACTACAATGAGCAGTTCTTC. The V gene is TRBV29-1, the J gene TRBJ2-1, with D unresolved. The germline gives CDR1 SQVTM, CDR2 ANQGSEA. The CDR3 covers 15 residues. The germline V and J ends were trimmed by 3 bases and 3 bases, with 15 bases remaining between them.

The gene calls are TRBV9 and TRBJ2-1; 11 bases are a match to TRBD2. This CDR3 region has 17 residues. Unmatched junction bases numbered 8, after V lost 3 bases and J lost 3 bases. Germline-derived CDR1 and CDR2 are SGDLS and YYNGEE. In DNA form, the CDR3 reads TGTGCCAGCAGCGCTCAAACTAGCGGGAGATACTACAATGAGCAGTTCTTC. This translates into CASSAQTSGRYYNEQFF.

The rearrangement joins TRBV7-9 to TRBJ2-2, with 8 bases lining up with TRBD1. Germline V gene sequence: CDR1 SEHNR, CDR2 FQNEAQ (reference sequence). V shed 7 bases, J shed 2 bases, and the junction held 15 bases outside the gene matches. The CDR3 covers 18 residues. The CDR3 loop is CASTPPQGVGGNTGELFF. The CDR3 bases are TGTGCCAGCACCCCTCCACAGGGGGTTGGGGGTAACACCGGGGAGCTGTTTTTT.

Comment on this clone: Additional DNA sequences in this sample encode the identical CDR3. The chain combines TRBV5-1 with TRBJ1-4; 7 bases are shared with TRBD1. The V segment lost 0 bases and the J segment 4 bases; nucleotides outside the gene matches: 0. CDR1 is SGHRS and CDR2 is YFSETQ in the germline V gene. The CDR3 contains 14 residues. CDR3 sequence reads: CASSLGQGNEKLFF. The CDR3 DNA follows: TGCGCCAGCAGCTTGGGACAGGGTAATGAAAAACTGTTTTTT.

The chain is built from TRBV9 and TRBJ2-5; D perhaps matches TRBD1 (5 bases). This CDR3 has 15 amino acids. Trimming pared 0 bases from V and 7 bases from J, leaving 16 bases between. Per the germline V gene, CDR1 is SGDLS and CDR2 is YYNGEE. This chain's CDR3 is CASSVGIGAPGTQYF. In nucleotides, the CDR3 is TGTGCCAGCAGCGTAGGAATAGGGGCCCCCGGGACCCAGTACTTC.

The DNA for the CDR3 is TGCGCCAGCAGCTTGCACCCAGGGCGCACCCGCTACGAGCAGTACTTC. Encoded protein: CASSLHPGRTRYEQYF. The chain links TRBV5-1 to TRBJ2-7; D is possibly TRBD1 (5 bases). There are 16 residues in the CDR3. Germline V gene lookup returns CDR1 SGHRS and CDR2 YFSETQ. Trimming pared 1 base from V and 3 bases from J, leaving 17 bases between. The full variable domain, in which reference TRBV5-1 and TRBJ2-7 provide the parts outside the CDR3, is KAGVTQTPRYLIKTRGQQVTLSCSPISGHRSVSWYQQTPGQGLQFLFEYFSETQRNKGNFPGRFSGRQFSNSRSEMNVSTLELGDSALYLCASSLHPGRTRYEQYFGPGTRLTVT.

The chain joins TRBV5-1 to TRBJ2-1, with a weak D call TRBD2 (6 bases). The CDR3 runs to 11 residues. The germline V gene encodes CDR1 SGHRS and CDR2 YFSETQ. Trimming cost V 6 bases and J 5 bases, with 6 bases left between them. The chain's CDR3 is CASTGDNEQFF. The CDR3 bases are TGCGCCAGCACGGGAGACAATGAGCAGTTCTTC. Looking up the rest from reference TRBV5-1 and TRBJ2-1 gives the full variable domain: KAGVTQTPRYLIKTRGQQVTLSCSPISGHRSVSWYQQTPGQGLQFLFEYFSETQRNKGNFPGRFSGRQFSNSRSEMNVSTLELGDSALYLCASTGDNEQFFGPGTRLTVL.

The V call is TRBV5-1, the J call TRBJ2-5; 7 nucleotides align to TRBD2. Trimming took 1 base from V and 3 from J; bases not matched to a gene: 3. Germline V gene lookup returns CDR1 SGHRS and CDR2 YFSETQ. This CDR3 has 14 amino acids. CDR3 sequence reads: CASSLLAGEETQYF. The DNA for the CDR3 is TGCGCCAGCAGCTTGCTGGCGGGGGAAGAGACCCAGTACTTC.